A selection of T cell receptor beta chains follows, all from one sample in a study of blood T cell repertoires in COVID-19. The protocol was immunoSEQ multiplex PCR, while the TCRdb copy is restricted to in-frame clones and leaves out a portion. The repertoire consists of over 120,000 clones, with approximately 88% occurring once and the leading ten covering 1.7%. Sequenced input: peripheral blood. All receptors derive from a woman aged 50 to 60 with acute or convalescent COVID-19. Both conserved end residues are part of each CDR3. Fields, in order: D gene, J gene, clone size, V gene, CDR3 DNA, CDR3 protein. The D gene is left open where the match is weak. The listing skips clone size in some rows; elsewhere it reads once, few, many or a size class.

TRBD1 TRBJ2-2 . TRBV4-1 TGCGCCAGCAGCCATGGGGACAGGGACGCCGGGGAGCTGTTTTTT CASSHGDRDAGELFF
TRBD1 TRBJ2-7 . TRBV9 TGTGCCAGCAGCGACGGGACAGGTGGGCGTACTTCGGACGAGCAGTACTTC CASSDGTGGRTSDEQYF
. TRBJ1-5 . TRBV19 TGTGCCAGTAGTATAGACTCCGCGGGTTATAGCAATCAGCCCCAGCATTTT CASSIDSAGYSNQPQHF
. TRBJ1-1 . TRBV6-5 TGTGCCAGCAGTTACTCGTTAGGGGCTGAAGCTTTCTTT CASSYSLGAEAFF
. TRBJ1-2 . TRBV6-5 TGTGCCGGCAAAAGAGCCTCTAACTATGGCTACACCTTC CAGKRASNYGYTF
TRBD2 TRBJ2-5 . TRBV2 TGTGCCAGCAGTGTTAGCGGGAGGGCCCGGGAGACCCAGTACTTC CASSVSGRARETQYF
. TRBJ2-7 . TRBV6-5 TGTGCCAGCAGTCTGAGGACCTACGAGCAGTACTTC CASSLRTYEQYF
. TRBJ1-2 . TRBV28 TGTGCCAGCAGCAACGGGGGGGCGCCGAACTATGGCTACACCTTC CASSNGGAPNYGYTF
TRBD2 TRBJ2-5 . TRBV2 TGTGCCAGCAGTGCGATTGGCGGGGGGGTGGAGACCCAGTACTTC CASSAIGGGVETQYF
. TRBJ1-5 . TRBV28 TGTGCCAGCAGTCCAAGGGGGAATCAGCCCCAGCATTTT CASSPRGNQPQHF
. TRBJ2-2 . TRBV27 TGTGCCAGCAGTTTACAGGGGTGGGTCACCGGGGAGCTGTTTTTT CASSLQGWVTGELFF
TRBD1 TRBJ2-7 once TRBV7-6 TGTGCCAGCAGCCAACCCGGGACAGGGGCCCGGGAGCAGTACTTC CASSQPGTGAREQYF
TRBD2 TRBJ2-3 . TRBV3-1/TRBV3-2 TGTGCCAGCAGCCCCAAAAGCGGGACTTCCCGTCAGTATTTT CASSPKSGTSRQYF
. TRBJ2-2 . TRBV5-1 TGCGCCAGCAGCTTGTCGACAGGGAACACCGGGGAGCTGTTTTTT CASSLSTGNTGELFF
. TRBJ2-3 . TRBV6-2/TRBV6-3 TGTGCCAGCAGTTACTCTTCACAGGGACAAGATACGCAGTATTTT CASSYSSQGQDTQYF
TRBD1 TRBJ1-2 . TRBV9 TGTGCCAGCAGCCCTTCTCCCCCCCAGGGGGTCGACTATGGCTACACCTTC CASSPSPPQGVDYGYTF